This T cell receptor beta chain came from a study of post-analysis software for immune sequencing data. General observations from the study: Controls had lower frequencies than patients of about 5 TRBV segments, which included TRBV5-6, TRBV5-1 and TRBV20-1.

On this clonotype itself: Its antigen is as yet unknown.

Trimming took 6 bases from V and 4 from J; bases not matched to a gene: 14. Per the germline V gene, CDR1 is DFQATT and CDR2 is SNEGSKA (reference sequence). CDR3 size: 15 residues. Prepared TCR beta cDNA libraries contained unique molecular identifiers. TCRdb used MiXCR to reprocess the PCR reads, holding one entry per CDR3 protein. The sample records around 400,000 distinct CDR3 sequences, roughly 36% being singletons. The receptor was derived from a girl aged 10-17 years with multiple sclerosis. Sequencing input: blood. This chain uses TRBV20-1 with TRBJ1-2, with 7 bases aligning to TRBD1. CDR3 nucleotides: TGCAGTGCCCACCCGACAGGGTTAGAAAGCTATGGCTACACCTTC. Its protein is CSAHPTGLESYGYTF.